This T cell receptor beta chain was retrieved from a study of cytomegalovirus exposure and HLA in healthy donors. CDR1 MDHEN and CDR2 SYDVKM come from the germline V gene. The CDR3 runs 15 residues. J gave up 0 bases and V 7 bases, and 8 bases lay outside the gene matches. The study ran its PCR with 60 Vbeta and 13 Jbeta primers. This table comes from immunoSEQ multiplex PCR, and its TCRdb copy is limited to in-frame clones, with some not included. The table shows 110,000 to 150,000 clones, with roughly 75% occurring only once. The TCR was taken from a man aged 25 to 40 in good health and CMV-seronegative. Sequenced sample: PBMCs. The chain employs TRBV28 and TRBJ2-5, with 7 bases identical to TRBD1. The chain's CDR3 is CASTAGTANQETQYF. In DNA form, the CDR3 reads TGTGCCAGCACGGCCGGGACAGCAAACCAAGAGACCCAGTACTTC.